These T cell receptor beta chains were read from a single sample in a study of blood T cell repertoires in COVID-19. Sequencing was performed with immunoSEQ multiplex PCR; in TCRdb, only in-frame clones are kept and a portion is missing. The table has about 140,000 clones, around 80% seen once. Material for sequencing was peripheral blood. These receptors all stem from a man aged 60 to 75 who had recovered from COVID-19. Both conserved end residues are part of each CDR3. A D gene is named only where the DNA matches it firmly. Clone size appears in some rows only: once, few, many, or a class for an expanded clone.

j_call	v_call	d_call	clone_size	cdr3_aa	cdr3_nt
TRBJ1-1	TRBV11-1	.	.	CASSFAPFGNTEAFF	TGTGCCAGCAGCTTTGCACCCTTCGGGAACACTGAAGCTTTCTTT
TRBJ1-2	TRBV5-4	TRBD1	.	CASRSSTTGGASGYTF	TGTGCCAGCAGATCCAGTACCACAGGGGGCGCGAGTGGCTACACCTTC
TRBJ2-7	TRBV6-2/TRBV6-3	.	few	CASSQGPSYEQYF	TGTGCCAGCAGTCAGGGTCCCTCCTACGAGCAGTACTTC
TRBJ1-1	TRBV6-5	TRBD1	.	CASRLDRANTEAFF	TGTGCCAGCAGATTAGACAGGGCGAACACTGAAGCTTTCTTT
TRBJ2-1	TRBV12-3/TRBV12-4	.	.	CASRRDFTSEFF	TGTGCCAGCAGGAGGGACTTCACCTCGGAGTTCTTC
TRBJ2-3	TRBV11-2	.	.	CASSLAGAGNVDTQYF	TGTGCCAGCAGCTTAGCAGGGGCCGGGAATGTAGATACGCAGTATTTT
TRBJ1-4	TRBV15	TRBD1	.	CATSRGQANEKLFF	TGTGCCACCAGCAGGGGACAGGCCAATGAAAAACTGTTTTTT
TRBJ1-2	TRBV7-2	.	once	CASSQEVQAGYTF	TGTGCCAGCAGCCAAGAAGTCCAGGCTGGCTACACCTTC
TRBJ2-1	TRBV5-1	TRBD2	.	CASSLTSGRPGYNEQFF	TGCGCCAGCAGCTTGACTAGCGGGAGGCCGGGCTACAATGAGCAGTTCTTC
TRBJ2-7	TRBV6-5	TRBD1	.	CASSYSTPGQGYEQYF	TGTGCCAGCAGTTACTCTACCCCGGGACAGGGATACGAGCAGTACTTC
TRBJ2-3	TRBV7-9	.	.	CASSPQSDTQYF	TGTGCCAGCAGCCCACAGTCAGATACGCAGTATTTT
TRBJ1-2	TRBV20-1	.	few	CSASTPVYGYTF	TGCAGTGCTAGTACCCCGGTCTATGGCTACACCTTC
TRBJ2-5	TRBV19	TRBD1	.	CATGTGGRETQYF	TGTGCCACCGGGACAGGGGGCAGGGAGACCCAGTACTTC
TRBJ2-7	TRBV27	TRBD2	.	CASSFGTSGESYEQYF	TGTGCCAGCAGTTTTGGGACTAGCGGGGAATCCTACGAGCAGTACTTC
TRBJ1-1	TRBV19	.	once	CASSIIQPGAEAFF	TGTGCCAGTAGTATTATACAGCCAGGGGCTGAAGCTTTCTTT
TRBJ2-2	TRBV3-1/TRBV3-2	.	.	CASSQGRGSNTGELFF	TGTGCCAGCAGCCAAGGGAGGGGCTCGAACACCGGGGAGCTGTTTTTT
TRBJ2-1	TRBV28	.	.	CASSLISRGEFF	TGTGCCAGCAGTTTAATCTCAAGGGGTGAGTTCTTC
TRBJ1-5	TRBV7-2	.	few	CASSPQTGNQPQHF	TGTGCCAGCAGCCCCCAAACAGGGAATCAGCCCCAGCATTTT
TRBJ2-1	TRBV5-6	.	.	CASSPTGPNEQFF	TGTGCCAGCAGCCCCACAGGGCCCAATGAGCAGTTCTTC
TRBJ1-2	TRBV19	TRBD1	.	CASTEDPTGGYTF	TGTGCCAGTACCGAAGACCCGACAGGGGGCTACACCTTC
TRBJ2-2	TRBV27	.	.	CASSLSTGELFF	TGTGCCAGCAGTTTGAGCACCGGGGAGCTGTTTTTT
TRBJ2-7	TRBV15	.	once	CATSRDALERQYF	TGTGCCACCAGCAGAGATGCTCTCGAGAGGCAGTACTTC
TRBJ1-1	TRBV9	.	.	CASSVTGSTEAFF	TGTGCCAGCAGCGTTACAGGGAGCACTGAAGCTTTCTTT
TRBJ2-3	TRBV10-2	TRBD2	.	CASSESGLAGGGDTQYF	TGCGCCAGCAGTGAGTCGGGGCTAGCGGGGGGAGGAGATACGCAGTATTTT
TRBJ2-3	TRBV9	.	.	CASSLRRRRITDTQYF	TGTGCCAGCAGCCTGCGGAGACGGAGAATCACAGATACGCAGTATTTT
TRBJ1-6	TRBV3-1/TRBV3-2	TRBD1	few	CASSLQGSHSPLHF	TGTGCCAGCAGCCTACAGGGGTCACATTCACCCCTCCACTTT
TRBJ1-4	TRBV19	TRBD1	many	CASSNTGTGVIRLFF	TGTGCCAGTAGTAATACCGGGACAGGGGTCATAAGGCTGTTTTTT
TRBJ2-2	TRBV5-1	TRBD1	.	CASSPRTGTNTGELFF	TGCGCCAGCAGCCCGCGGACAGGGACGAACACCGGGGAGCTGTTTTTT
TRBJ1-2	TRBV28	TRBD1	.	CASSSPGQGGGYTF	TGTGCCAGCAGTTCCCCGGGACAGGGTGGCGGCTACACCTTC
TRBJ2-3	TRBV24-1	.	.	CATSDTRATDTQYF	TGTGCCACCAGTGATACTAGGGCCACAGATACGCAGTATTTT
TRBJ2-7	TRBV9	.	.	CASSGGAVSYEQYF	TGTGCCAGCAGCGGTGGGGCAGTGTCCTACGAGCAGTACTTC
TRBJ2-3	TRBV29-1	.	.	CSALIILRDSLTDTQYF	TGCAGCGCCCTTATTATCCTCCGGGACTCCCTCACAGATACGCAGTATTTT
TRBJ1-2	TRBV6-2/TRBV6-3	TRBD1	.	CASSPTGQGYGYTF	TGTGCCAGCAGTCCAACGGGACAGGGCTATGGCTACACCTTC
TRBJ2-2	TRBV7-2	TRBD2	.	CASSLWAGANTGELFF	TGTGCCAGCAGCTTATGGGCGGGGGCGAACACCGGGGAGCTGTTTTTT
TRBJ2-1	TRBV27	TRBD1	.	CASSLRTGHFANEQFF	TGTGCCAGCAGTTTAAGGACAGGGCATTTCGCCAATGAGCAGTTCTTC
TRBJ2-5	TRBV7-9	.	.	CASSRTLGQETQYF	TGTGCCAGCAGCCGGACTCTCGGGCAAGAGACCCAGTACTTC
TRBJ2-5	TRBV5-1	.	.	CASSLGALTVQETQYF	TGCGCCAGCAGCTTGGGGGCCCTAACAGTCCAAGAGACCCAGTACTTC
TRBJ1-2	TRBV28	TRBD1	.	CASSSPGQAIYGYTF	TGTGCCAGCAGTTCTCCGGGACAGGCCATCTATGGCTACACCTTC
TRBJ1-1	TRBV6-4	.	.	CASMAEEGGTEAFF	TGTGCCAGCATGGCCGAGGAAGGTGGGACTGAAGCTTTCTTT
TRBJ1-6	TRBV19	.	once	CASSTGSSYNSPLHF	TGTGCCAGTAGTACCGGGAGCTCCTATAATTCACCCCTCCACTTT
TRBJ2-5	TRBV4-1	.	few	CASSQEPQGKKTQYF	TGCGCCAGCAGCCAAGAACCCCAGGGGAAGAAGACCCAGTACTTC
TRBJ2-2	TRBV7-2	TRBD2	.	CASSPLQVAGALSPGELFF	TGTGCCAGCAGCCCCCTCCAAGTAGCGGGCGCCCTAAGTCCTGGGGAGCTGTTTTTT
TRBJ2-5	TRBV3-1/TRBV3-2	.	.	CASSQDQKETQYF	TGTGCCAGCAGCCAAGATCAGAAGGAGACCCAGTACTTC
TRBJ2-5	TRBV4-3	.	.	CASSQSGEETQYF	TGCGCCAGCAGCCAATCAGGGGAGGAGACCCAGTACTTC
TRBJ1-5	TRBV6-2/TRBV6-3	TRBD1	.	CASSGPGQGSSNQPQHF	TGTGCCAGCAGTGGGCCGGGACAGGGAAGTAGCAATCAGCCCCAGCATTTT
TRBJ2-3	TRBV6-4	TRBD1	.	CASSDDGTGGPDTQYF	TGTGCCAGCAGTGACGACGGGACAGGGGGGCCAGATACGCAGTATTTT
TRBJ1-5	TRBV2	.	.	CASRVRGNSNQPQHF	TGTGCCAGCAGAGTAAGGGGAAATAGCAATCAGCCCCAGCATTTT
TRBJ2-3	TRBV7-9	TRBD2	.	CASSLLPGLAGADTQYF	TGTGCCAGCAGCTTACTTCCGGGACTAGCGGGAGCAGATACGCAGTATTTT
TRBJ1-4	TRBV6-2/TRBV6-3	.	.	CASSPPGDPNEKLFF	TGTGCCAGCAGTCCGCCCGGAGACCCTAATGAAAAACTGTTTTTT
TRBJ1-1	TRBV7-2	TRBD1	.	CASSSSGQTYTEAFF	TGTGCCAGCAGCAGTTCGGGACAGACATACACTGAAGCTTTCTTT
TRBJ1-5	TRBV19	.	.	CASSMVQGNQPQHF	TGTGCCAGTAGTATGGTCCAGGGCAATCAGCCCCAGCATTTT